Below, 9 T cell receptor beta chains from the same sample are listed, as sequenced in a study of blood T cells in healthy people across ages. The authors ran a second PCR of roughly 7 to 11 cycles using a sample-barcoded 5' primer and a J-beta primer mix. TCRdb recomputed calls from the 5' RACE reads with MiXCR, one row per CDR3 protein. The data show under 700,000 distinct CDR3 sequences, around 24% seen once. This sample also appeared in a second study, on T cells of mothers and their children.

What was sequenced was blood. These TCRs come from a boy aged 5-17 years in good health.

The V and J genes are TRBV28 and TRBJ2-5, with 7 bases fitting TRBD1. The J call is uncertain, as TRBJ2-7 better fits the DNA end. The V gene's germline CDR1 is MDHEN and CDR2 SYDVKM. The CDR3 totals 14 residues. The CDR3: CASSLDQGVNEQYF. The CDR3 DNA sequence: TGTGCCAGCAGTTTGGATCAGGGGGTTAACGAGCAGTACTTC.

The rearrangement joins TRBV4-3 to TRBJ2-7; a possible D gene is TRBD1 (6 bases). The germline V and J ends were trimmed by 1 base and 3 bases, with 16 bases remaining between them. This CDR3 is built from 16 residues. The germline V gene has CDR1 LGHNA and CDR2 YSLEER. CDR3 region: CASSQVGGNLFYEQYF. The CDR3 region has the DNA TGCGCCAGCAGCCAAGTAGGGGGTAATCTTTTCTACGAGCAGTACTTC.

This clonotype was picked up a small number of times. Here the CDR3 reads CASSGITGGFNEQFF. CDR3 nucleotides: TGTGCCAGCAGTGGGATAACGGGGGGTTTCAATGAGCAGTTCTTC. The rearrangement links TRBV27 to TRBJ2-1; 7 nucleotides align to TRBD2. Per the germline V gene, CDR1 is MNHEY and CDR2 is SMNVEV (reference sequence). This CDR3 spans 15 amino acids. Losses at the gene ends were 5 bases for V and 6 bases for J; bases not matched to a gene: 10.

This clonotype was observed many times. The V and J genes are TRBV12-3 or TRBV12-4 and TRBJ2-2, with 10 bases matching TRBD2. J lost 2 bases, V lost 5 bases, and 5 bases had no gene match. CDR3 length: 16 residues. CDR3 sequence reads: CASSRLAGANTGELFF. The DNA for the CDR3 is TGTGCCAGCAGTCGTCTAGCGGGGGCCAACACCGGGGAGCTGTTTTTT.

The chain recombines TRBV2 with TRBJ2-5, with D perhaps matching TRBD2 (5 bases). Judging by the DNA end, TRBJ2-1 fits better; the J call may be wrong. The length of the CDR3 is 14 residues. CDR1 is SNHLY and CDR2 is FYNNEI in the germline V gene. The CDR3 DNA is TGTGCCAGCAGTTCTTTGGAGGCCTTCGGGGAGCAGTTCTTC. This codes for CASSSLEAFGEQFF.

V is TRBV25-1 and J is TRBJ2-3; the D gene is possibly TRBD1 (6 bases). The germline V gene encodes CDR1 MGHDK and CDR2 SYGVNS. The CDR3 spans 15 residues. With 3 bases removed from V and 4 bases from J, the gap between germline ends came to 14 bases. In DNA form, the CDR3 reads TGTGCCAGCAGTGAGGACAGCCAAGGTCCAGATACGCAGTATTTT. It translates to CASSEDSQGPDTQYF.

This clonotype was seen ten or more times. As DNA, the CDR3 is TGTGCCAGCAGTCCCTTTAAGTTAGCGTCGGATACGCAGTATTTT. This translates into CASSPFKLASDTQYF. This chain connects TRBV9 to TRBJ2-3, with D perhaps matching TRBD2 (5 bases). The CDR3 contains 15 residues. CDR1 is SGDLS and CDR2 is YYNGEE in the germline V gene. Trimming removed 5 bases at V and 6 bases at J, with 19 bases between. Complete variable domain (other parts from reference TRBV9 and TRBJ2-3): DSGVTQTPKHLITATGQRVTLRCSPRSGDLSVYWYQQSLDQGLQFLIQYYNGEERAKGNILERFSAQQFPDLHSELNLSSLELGDSALYFCASSPFKLASDTQYFGPGTRLTVL.

This clonotype was recorded at least ten times. The chain recombines TRBV6-4 with TRBJ1-5; D uncertain. The V gene lost 3 bases and the J gene lost 4 bases, with 4 bases spanning the gap. Germline V gene lookup returns CDR1 MRHNA and CDR2 SNTAGT. This CDR3 comprises 12 residues. The CDR3 region has the DNA TGTGCCAGCAGTGAGGCGAATCAGCCCCAGCATTTT. This sequence encodes CASSEANQPQHF.

This clonotype turned up a few times. The chain employs TRBV5-6 and TRBJ2-5; 10 bases are shared with TRBD2. With the DNA end fitting TRBJ2-1 better, the J assignment may be wrong. The CDR3 contains 15 residues. Germline V gene sequence: CDR1 SGHDT, CDR2 YYEEEE. The CDR3 region has the DNA TGTGCCAGCAGCGATGCGCGTAGCGGGAGGAATGAGCAGTTCTTC. Its protein product is CASSDARSGRNEQFF.